The T cell receptor (beta chain) described here comes from a study of human T cells and chemical hapten exposure. The length of the CDR3 is 15 residues. Unmatched junction bases numbered 3, after V lost 5 bases and J lost 1 base. Per germline, CDR1 SGHTA and CDR2 FQGNSA. This clonotype has just a few counts. Its antigen is still unknown. Noted time point: pre-sensitization, week 0. As for treatment: therapeutic diphenylcyclopropenone sensitization with weekly scalp DPC. Each patch test followed a blood draw. Sample donors consisted of patients with alopecia, aged 18 to 70 years, who were suitable for DPC. TCRdb reprocessed the RACE reads via MiXCR and lists one record per CDR3 protein. Here the sample spans 190,000 or so distinct CDR3 sequences, almost 30% being singletons. Whole-study results and caveats: Clustering by CDR3 similarity yielded significantly more large clusters from expanded TCRs than controls.

The gene calls are TRBV7-2 and TRBJ2-7; 12 bases are shared with TRBD2. The sample here was whole blood, taken in connection with sensitization to the hapten diphenylcyclopropenone (DPC). The receptor was isolated from a woman in her twenties or thirties with alopecia areata. Some clones in this sample may be carry-over from other donors' samples. Here the CDR3 DNA reads TGTGCCAGCAGCCGGACTAGCGGGGATTCCTACGAGCAGTACTTC. Protein product: CASSRTSGDSYEQYF.